Presented here are 31 T cell receptor beta chains from one specimen sequenced in a study of T-cell reconstitution after alpha-beta-depleted transplantation in children. Unique molecular identifiers featured in how the TCRbeta library was prepared. Using its own MiXCR run on the PCR reads, TCRdb lists one record per CDR3 protein. The sample comprises 440,000 or so distinct CDR3 sequences, 43% of which are singletons, and 27% rests with the top ten. The sample in question was PBMCs, obtained before TCRalphabeta/CD19-depleted stem cell transplant. The source is a girl aged 2 to 10 with aplastic anemia, due to receive a stem cell transplant.

At least ten counts were recorded for this clonotype. The chain has TRBV12-3 or TRBV12-4 and TRBJ2-7; no reliable D call. Between the trimmed V and J ends, which lost 1 base and 3 bases, there was a span of 16 bases. The CDR3 loop spans 16 amino acids. CDR3 sequence reads: CASSLGPNSRNYEQYF. The CDR3 DNA follows: TGTGCCAGCAGTTTAGGGCCTAATAGCAGGAACTACGAGCAGTACTTC.

This sequence joins TRBV5-1 and TRBJ2-1, with TRBD2 matching over 7 bases. Per the germline V gene, CDR1 is SGHRS and CDR2 is YFSETQ. This CDR3 has 15 residues. V shed 0 bases, J shed 9 bases, and the junction held 9 bases outside the gene matches. For the CDR3, the DNA is TGCGCCAGCAGCTTGGTAGGACTAGGCATGGGTGAGCAGTTCTTC. It yields the protein CASSLVGLGMGEQFF.

This clonotype was seen ten or more times. The genes are TRBV12-3 or TRBV12-4 and TRBJ2-3; D is uncertain. V gave up 6 bases and J gave up 6 bases, with 7 bases separating them. CDR3 size: 11 residues. The CDR3 sequence is CASRIRDTQYF. CDR3 nucleotides: TGTGCCAGCAGGATAAGGGATACGCAGTATTTT.

There are many counts of this clonotype. This rearrangement joins TRBV7-6 to TRBJ2-5; D is ambiguous. Looked up from germline, CDR1 is SGHVS and CDR2 is FNYEAQ. Trimming shortened V by 5 bases and J by 4 bases, and 14 bases separated the two germline ends. The CDR3 spans 14 residues. CDR3 nucleotide sequence: TGTGCCAGCAGCGGGCTGAGTGGACCAGAGACCCAGTACTTC. It encodes CASSGLSGPETQYF.

The rearrangement uses TRBV4-1 and TRBJ2-1; D gene unclear. The CDR3 totals 16 residues. Germline CDR1 reads MGHRA; CDR2 reads YSYEKL. Deletions cut 0 bases from V and 7 bases from J, with 16 bases between. CDR3 DNA: TGCGCCAGCAGCCAAGATAGCCGGGTAGGATGGAATGAGCAGTTCTTC. It codes for CASSQDSRVGWNEQFF.

The J gene is TRBJ2-7, the V gene TRBV2; the D is unclear. V lost 3 bases to trimming and J lost 4 bases, with 10 bases between them. Germline assignment: CDR1 SNHLY and CDR2 FYNNEI. The CDR3 loop spans 13 amino acids. In DNA form, the CDR3 reads TGTGCCAGCAGTGAGGTCCCCCCTTACGAGCAGTACTTC. Protein product: CASSEVPPYEQYF.

This chain connects TRBV28 to TRBJ2-3; 8 bases line up with TRBD1. The CDR3 loop spans 17 amino acids. The ends lost 7 bases at V and 3 bases at J; junction bases unmatched: 15. The V gene's germline CDR1 is MDHEN and CDR2 SYDVKM. The CDR3 here is CASTDRRQGAGTDTQYF. The CDR3 DNA reads TGTGCCAGCACCGATCGACGGCAGGGGGCTGGTACAGATACGCAGTATTTT.

The DNA of the CDR3 is TGCAGCGTTCATAAGGGTCAGGGGACCCAGTACTTC. Amino acid sequence: CSVHKGQGTQYF. The chain is built from TRBV29-1 and TRBJ2-5; perhaps TRBD1 as D (5 bases). Germline loops: CDR1 SQVTM, CDR2 ANQGSEA. This CDR3 is 12 amino acids long. Deletions cut 5 bases from V and 7 bases from J, with 14 bases between.

There are many counts of this clonotype. V gene TRBV5-1 combines with J gene TRBJ2-3; 7 bases align to TRBD2. This CDR3 contains 15 residues. Germline assignment: CDR1 SGHRS and CDR2 YFSETQ. V was pared by 0 bases and J by 4 bases, with 5 bases of the junction left unmatched. The chain's CDR3 is CASSLVSAGADTQYF. For the CDR3, the DNA is TGCGCCAGCAGCTTGGTCTCCGCGGGAGCAGATACGCAGTATTTT.

In its sample, this clonotype was seen a few times. The chain joins TRBV20-1 to TRBJ2-3; no firm D call. The length of the CDR3 is 13 residues. Germline CDR1 and CDR2: DFQATT and SNEGSKA (reference sequence). The V end lost 3 bases, the J end lost 6 bases, and 13 bases lay between the germline ends. The CDR3 spells CSASPPRRDTQYF. CDR3 bases: TGCAGTGCTAGTCCTCCCCGTCGGGATACGCAGTATTTT.

The chain recombines TRBV7-2 with TRBJ2-5; 8 bases are a match to TRBD2. Germline assignment: CDR1 SGHTA and CDR2 FQGNSA. The J segment lost 4 bases and the V segment lost 3 bases, leaving 7 bases of the junction unmatched. This CDR3 has 15 amino acids. The CDR3 protein is CASSLKIAGSETQYF. Written as DNA, the CDR3 is TGTGCCAGCAGCTTGAAGATAGCGGGGTCAGAGACCCAGTACTTC. Using reference TRBV7-2 and TRBJ2-5 for the parts outside the CDR3, the full variable domain is GAGVSQSPSNKVTEKGKDVELRCDPISGHTALYWYRQSLGQGLEFLIYFQGNSAPDKSGLPSDRFSAERTGGSVSTLTIQRTQQEDSAVYLCASSLKIAGSETQYFGPGTRLLVL.

This clonotype was counted between two and nine times. The chain employs TRBV20-1 and TRBJ1-4; 7 bases agree with TRBD1. This CDR3 region has 16 residues. The V and J ends lost 0 bases and 2 bases, in that order; junction bases with no gene match: 6. Germline V CDR1 and CDR2: DFQATT, SNEGSKA (reference sequence). CDR3 nucleotide sequence: TGCAGTGCTAGAGATGGGGGGACAGCTACTAATGAAAAACTGTTTTTT. It translates to CSARDGGTATNEKLFF.

The rearrangement uses TRBV29-1 and TRBJ2-7; D is ambiguous. Per the germline V gene, CDR1 is SQVTM and CDR2 is ANQGSEA. CDR3 length: 12 amino acids. Trimming removed 8 bases at V and 3 bases at J, with 14 bases between. The DNA of the CDR3 is TGCAGCATGCGTGTACAAGGCTACGAGCAGTACTTC. Translated: CSMRVQGYEQYF.

This clonotype was recorded many times. The chain combines TRBV5-1 with TRBJ2-3; TRBD2 matches at 13 bases. Trimming cost V 3 bases and J 1 base; bases outside gene matches: 2. The CDR3 runs to 16 residues. CDR1 and CDR2 from the germline V gene are SGHRS and YFSETQ. CDR3 sequence: CASSSGLAGGTDTQYF. The DNA of the CDR3 is TGCGCCAGCAGCTCCGGACTAGCGGGGGGCACAGATACGCAGTATTTT.

This clonotype was picked up a small number of times. The rearrangement joins TRBV6-1 to TRBJ2-2, with 7 nucleotides matching TRBD1. The germline V gene has CDR1 MNHNS and CDR2 SASEGT. J lost 7 bases, V lost 4 bases, and 9 bases had no gene match. The CDR3 covers 15 residues. For the CDR3, the DNA is TGTGCCAGCAGTGCCAGGACAGGTGGAGGCGGGGAGCTGTTTTTT. Protein sequence: CASSARTGGGGELFF.

V is TRBV21-1 and J is TRBJ2-7. TRBV21-1 is recorded as a pseudogene. The CDR3 is 15 amino acids. This CDR3 reads CASSKARTSPYEQYF. Written as DNA, the CDR3 is TGTGCCAGCAGCAAAGCGCGCACTAGCCCCTACGAGCAGTACTTC.

This clonotype was seen a handful of times. The gene calls are TRBV7-9 and TRBJ2-3; TRBD2 might be the D (5 bases). The CDR3 sequence is 13 residues long. Trimming took 5 bases from V and 5 from J, leaving 11 bases between them. Germline CDR1 reads SEHNR; CDR2 reads FQNEAQ (reference sequence). CDR3 in amino acids: CASSPPREDTQYF. The CDR3 nucleotides read TGTGCCAGCAGCCCACCGAGGGAAGATACGCAGTATTTT. The complete variable domain, with remaining parts taken from reference TRBV7-9 and TRBJ2-3, reads DTGVSQNPRHKITKRGQNVTFRCDPISEHNRLYWYRQTLGQGPEFLTYFQNEAQLEKSRLLSDRFSAERPKGSFSTLEIQRTEQGDSAMYLCASSPPREDTQYFGPGTRLTVL.

The CDR3 DNA reads TGTGCCAGCAGATCCCCGGGACAGCAAGAGACCCAGTACTTC. It codes for CASRSPGQQETQYF. This chain uses TRBV28 with TRBJ2-5, with 7 bases fitting TRBD1. V shed 6 bases, J shed 2 bases, and the junction held 6 bases outside the gene matches. This CDR3 region has 14 residues. Germline V CDR1 and CDR2: MDHEN, SYDVKM.

At least ten counts were recorded for this clonotype. The chain carries TRBV7-2 and TRBJ2-6; D is ambiguous. CDR1 and CDR2 (germline): SGHTA, FQGNSA. The CDR3 has 13 amino acids. The V end was cut by 7 bases, the J end by 0 bases, with 4 bases between. This CDR3 reads CASTHSGANVLTF. CDR3 bases: TGTGCCAGCACGCACTCTGGGGCCAACGTCCTGACTTTC.

The sample holds a few counts of this clonotype. At one of its ends the junction is not consistent with the germline gene, which may arise from a read error. V and J are TRBV20-1 and TRBJ2-1; the match to TRBD2 covers 10 bases. Germline-derived CDR1 and CDR2 are DFQATT and SNEGSKA (reference sequence). The CDR3 is 13 residues long. CDR3 amino acids: CTASGSIRNEQFF. DNA of the CDR3: TGCACTGCTAGCGGGAGTATTAGAAATGAGCAGTTCTTC.

This chain uses TRBV4-1 with TRBJ1-5, with a possible D match to TRBD1 (5 bases). V lost 1 base and J 3 bases, leaving 10 bases between the germline ends. The germline gives CDR1 MGHRA, CDR2 YSYEKL. The CDR3 runs to 15 residues. The CDR3 nucleotides read TGCGCCAGCAGCCAAGGGGCCAGGGTCAATCAGCCCCAGCATTTT. Translated: CASSQGARVNQPQHF.

V is TRBV7-9 and J is TRBJ2-1; 9 bases agree with TRBD2. The germline CDR1 and CDR2 sequences are SEHNR and FQNEAQ (reference sequence). The CDR3 has 16 amino acids. J was trimmed by 1 base and V by 7 bases; bases with no gene match: 8. For the CDR3, the DNA is TGTGCCAGCACGCGACTAGCGGAGGGGTCCTACAATGAGCAGTTCTTC. This encodes CASTRLAEGSYNEQFF. Filled out from reference TRBV7-9 and TRBJ2-1, the complete variable domain reads DTGVSQNPRHKITKRGQNVTFRCDPISEHNRLYWYRQTLGQGPEFLTYFQNEAQLEKSRLLSDRFSAERPKGSFSTLEIQRTEQGDSAMYLCASTRLAEGSYNEQFFGPGTRLTVL.

The chain has TRBV10-3 and TRBJ2-3; 8 positions match TRBD2. This CDR3 comprises 12 residues. Germline V CDR1 and CDR2: ENHRY, SYGVKD. Trimming cost V 11 bases and J 1 base; bases outside gene matches: 2. The CDR3 is CAYGGGTDTQYF. CDR3 DNA sequence: TGTGCCTACGGGGGGGGCACAGATACGCAGTATTTT.

This clonotype was recorded a few times. CDR3 DNA sequence: TGCAGTGCTGACCAGGGAGGAAATACGCAGTATTTT. Encoded protein: CSADQGGNTQYF. V and J are TRBV20-1 and TRBJ2-3; D may be TRBD2 (6 bases). The CDR3 loop spans 12 amino acids. Germline CDR1 and CDR2: DFQATT and SNEGSKA (reference sequence). V was shortened by 5 bases and J by 7 bases, with 13 bases between the two germline ends.

This clonotype was counted many times. Mismatch with germline at one junction end may stem from a read error. The chain has TRBV2 and TRBJ1-3; D uncertain. This CDR3 has 11 residues. The germline V gene encodes CDR1 SNHLY and CDR2 FYNNEI. The CDR3 sequence is CASSEALSPTF. The CDR3, as DNA: TGTGCCAGCAGTGAAGCTCTCTCTCCGACCTTT.

The J gene is TRBJ2-2, the V gene TRBV3-1; tentatively, D is TRBD1 (6 bases). With 3 bases removed from V and 7 bases from J, the gap between germline ends came to 9 bases. Per germline, CDR1 LGHDT and CDR2 YNNKEL (reference sequence). The CDR3 is 13 residues long. The CDR3 protein is CASSQYRVGELFF. CDR3 bases: TGTGCCAGCAGCCAGTACAGGGTCGGGGAGCTGTTTTTT.

The chain has TRBV5-1 and TRBJ2-5; 8 bases align to TRBD2. CDR1 is SGHRS and CDR2 is YFSETQ in the germline V gene. J gave up 4 bases and V 3 bases, and 14 bases lay outside the gene matches. This CDR3 region has 17 residues. DNA of the CDR3: TGCGCCAGCAGCTACACAATAGGGACTAGTTTCTCAGAGACCCAGTACTTC. The encoded protein is CASSYTIGTSFSETQYF.

The chain employs TRBV29-1 and TRBJ2-7; 8 bases are shared with TRBD1. The V segment lost 7 bases and the J segment 9 bases; nucleotides outside the gene matches: 8. The germline CDR1 and CDR2 sequences are SQVTM and ANQGSEA. The CDR3 is 11 residues long. The CDR3 coding sequence is TGCAGCGCTAGGGGACAGGCGGGGCAGTACTTC. Its protein product is CSARGQAGQYF.

In this sample, this clonotype turned up a few times. This sequence joins TRBV7-3 and TRBJ2-3; a possible D gene is TRBD2 (6 bases). The germline V gene has CDR1 SGHTA and CDR2 FQGTGA. CDR3 length: 14 amino acids. Trimming left V 2 bases short and J 6 bases short, with 12 bases between. CDR3 bases: TGTGCCAGCAGCTTAGGGCGGGACTCGGATACGCAGTATTTT. Its translation is CASSLGRDSDTQYF. The full variable domain, completed using reference TRBV7-3 and TRBJ2-3, is GAGVSQTPSNKVTEKGKYVELRCDPISGHTALYWYRQSLGQGPEFLIYFQGTGAADDSGLPNDRFFAVRPEGSVSTLKIQRTERGDSAVYLCASSLGRDSDTQYFGPGTRLTVL.

This rearrangement joins TRBV10-3 to TRBJ2-1; D is uncertain. The V end was cut by 4 bases, the J end by 3 bases, with 10 bases between. The CDR3 is 14 amino acids. From germline, CDR1 is ENHRY and CDR2 SYGVKD. The chain's CDR3 is CAISGQEVYNEQFF. CDR3 DNA: TGTGCCATCAGTGGTCAGGAAGTCTACAATGAGCAGTTCTTC.

This clonotype was picked up one time. The chain uses TRBV10-3 and TRBJ2-2; tentatively, D is TRBD2 (6 bases). Looked up from germline, CDR1 is ENHRY and CDR2 is SYGVKD. CDR3 length equals 14 residues. The V gene lost 4 bases and the J gene lost 4 bases, with 10 bases spanning the gap. Here the CDR3 DNA reads TGTGCCATCAGTGTGGGGACTTCCACCGGGGAGCTGTTTTTT. Translation: CAISVGTSTGELFF.